This T cell receptor (beta chain) came from a study of identical twins. V was pared by 3 bases and J by 7 bases, with 9 bases of the junction left unmatched. Germline CDR1 and CDR2: DFQATT and SNEGSKA (reference sequence). The CDR3 runs to 15 residues. This clonotype was counted many times. MiXCR was run by TCRdb on the 5' RACE reads, yielding one entry per CDR3 protein. The data hold 220,000 or so distinct CDR3 sequences, with about 7% observed a single time. These records were also assigned to another study, of yellow fever vaccine responses in identical twins.

The J gene is TRBJ2-1, the V gene TRBV20-1; TRBD2 agrees at 10 bases. The sample consisted of memory (CD45RO+) T cells sorted from blood. This clonotype was obtained from a young woman in good health. CDR3 in DNA: TGCAGTGCTAGGTCTTCTAGCGGGAGTTCAAATGAGCAGTTCTTC. Translating gives CSARSSSGSSNEQFF.